This TCR beta chain emerged from a study of cytomegalovirus exposure and HLA in healthy donors. Points from the study as a whole: It was reported in a later analysis that an Asian-associated ancestry cluster showed fewer N-insertions than the approximately 670-donor mean.

About this clone itself: Its antigen is unknown.

60 Vbeta and 13 Jbeta primers were used in PCR. Produced via immunoSEQ multiplex PCR; TCRdb's table is partial and in-frame only. Of 70,000 to 100,000 clones listed, about 84% are singletons. The germline V gene has CDR1 LNHDA and CDR2 SQIVND (reference sequence). This CDR3 is built from 13 residues. The V end was cut by 11 bases, the J end by 6 bases, with 19 bases between. Source material: PBMCs. The receptor was isolated from a man aged 18 to 30 in good health and CMV-seronegative. The V and J genes are TRBV19 and TRBJ1-2, with D possibly matching TRBD1 (6 bases). The chain's CDR3 is CASKPTGVDGYTF. For the CDR3, the DNA is TGTGCCTCGAAACCGACAGGTGTTGATGGCTACACCTTC.